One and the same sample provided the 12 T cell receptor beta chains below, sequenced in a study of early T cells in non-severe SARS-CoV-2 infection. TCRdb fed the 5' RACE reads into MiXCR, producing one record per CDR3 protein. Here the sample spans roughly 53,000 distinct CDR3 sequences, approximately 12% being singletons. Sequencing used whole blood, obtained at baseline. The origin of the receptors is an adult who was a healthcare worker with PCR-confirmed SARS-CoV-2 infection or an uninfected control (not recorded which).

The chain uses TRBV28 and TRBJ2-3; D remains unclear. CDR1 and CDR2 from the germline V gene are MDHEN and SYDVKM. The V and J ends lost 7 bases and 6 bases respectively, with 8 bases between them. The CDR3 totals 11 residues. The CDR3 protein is CASTLFDTQYF. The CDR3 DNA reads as TGTGCCAGCACCCTCTTCGATACGCAGTATTTT.

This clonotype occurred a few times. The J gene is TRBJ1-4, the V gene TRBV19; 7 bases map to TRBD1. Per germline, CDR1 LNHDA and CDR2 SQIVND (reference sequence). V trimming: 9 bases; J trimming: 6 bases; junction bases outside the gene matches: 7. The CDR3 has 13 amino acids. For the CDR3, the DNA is TGTGCCAGCCTACGGACAGGAGATGAAAAACTGTTTTTT. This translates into CASLRTGDEKLFF.

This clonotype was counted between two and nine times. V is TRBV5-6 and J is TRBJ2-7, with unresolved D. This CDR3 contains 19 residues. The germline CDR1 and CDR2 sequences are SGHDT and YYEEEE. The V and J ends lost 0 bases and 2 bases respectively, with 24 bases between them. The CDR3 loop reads CASSLDLRPAGSIAYEQYF. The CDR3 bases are TGTGCCAGCAGCTTGGATCTTCGCCCTGCTGGGTCAATAGCCTACGAGCAGTACTTC. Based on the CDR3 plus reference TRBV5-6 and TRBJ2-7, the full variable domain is DAGVTQSPTHLIKTRGQQVTLRCSPKSGHDTVSWYQQALGQGPQFIFQYYEEEERQRGNFPDRFSGHQFPNYSSELNVNALLLGDSALYLCASSLDLRPAGSIAYEQYFGPGTRLTVT.

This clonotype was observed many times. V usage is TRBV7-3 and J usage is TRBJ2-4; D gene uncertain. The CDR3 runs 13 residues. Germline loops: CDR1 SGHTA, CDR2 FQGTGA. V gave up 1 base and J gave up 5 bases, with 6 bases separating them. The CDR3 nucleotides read TGTGCCAGCAGCTTAATCGCAGAAAACATTCAGTACTTC. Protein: CASSLIAENIQYF.

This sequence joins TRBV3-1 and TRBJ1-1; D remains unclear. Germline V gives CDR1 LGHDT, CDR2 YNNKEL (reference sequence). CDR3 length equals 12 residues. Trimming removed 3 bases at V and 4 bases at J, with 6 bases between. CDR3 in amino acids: CASSQVATEAFF. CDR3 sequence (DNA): TGTGCCAGCAGCCAGGTAGCCACTGAAGCTTTCTTT.

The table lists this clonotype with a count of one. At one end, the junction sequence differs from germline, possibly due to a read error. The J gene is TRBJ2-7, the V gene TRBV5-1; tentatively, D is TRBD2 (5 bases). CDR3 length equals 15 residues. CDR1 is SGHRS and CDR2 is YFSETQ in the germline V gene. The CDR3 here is CVSTDNVGSSSVQYF. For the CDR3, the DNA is TGCGTCAGCACCGACAACGTTGGGAGCAGTAGTGTGCAGTACTTC.

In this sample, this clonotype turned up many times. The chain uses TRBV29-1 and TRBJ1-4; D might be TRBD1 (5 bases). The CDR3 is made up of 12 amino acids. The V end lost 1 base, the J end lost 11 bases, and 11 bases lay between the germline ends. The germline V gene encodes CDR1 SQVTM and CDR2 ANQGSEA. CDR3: CSVEGGMGKLFF. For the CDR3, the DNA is TGCAGCGTTGAAGGGGGGATGGGGAAACTGTTTTTT.

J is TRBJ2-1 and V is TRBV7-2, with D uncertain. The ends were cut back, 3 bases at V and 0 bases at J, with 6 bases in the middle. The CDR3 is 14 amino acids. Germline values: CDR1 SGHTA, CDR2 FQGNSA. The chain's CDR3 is CASSFRHSYNEQFF. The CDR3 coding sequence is TGTGCCAGCAGCTTCAGGCACTCCTACAATGAGCAGTTCTTC.

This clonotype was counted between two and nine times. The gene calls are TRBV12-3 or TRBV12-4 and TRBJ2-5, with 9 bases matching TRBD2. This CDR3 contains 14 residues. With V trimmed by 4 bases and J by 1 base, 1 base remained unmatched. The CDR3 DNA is TGTGCCAGCAGTTGGCGGGAGGGCCAAGAGACCCAGTACTTC. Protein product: CASSWREGQETQYF.

CDR3 amino acids: CASSYSGLAGVYNEQFF. CDR3 coding DNA: TGTGCCAGCAGTTACTCGGGTCTAGCGGGAGTCTACAATGAGCAGTTCTTC. This sequence joins TRBV6-2 or TRBV6-3 and TRBJ2-1; TRBD2 matches at 10 bases. CDR1 MNHEY and CDR2 SVGEGT come from the germline V gene. The junction had 5 bases not matched to a gene; V was cut back by 0 bases and J by 3 bases. The CDR3 consists of 17 residues.

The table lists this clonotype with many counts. The CDR3 loop reads CSVGVGEGYTF. For the CDR3, the DNA is TGCAGCGTTGGAGTAGGGGAGGGCTACACCTTC. This sequence joins TRBV29-1 and TRBJ1-2; tentatively, D is TRBD1 (5 bases). Trimming removed 4 bases at V and 8 bases at J, with 11 bases between. CDR3 length: 11 amino acids. Germline lookup yields CDR1 SQVTM and CDR2 ANQGSEA.

The CDR3 nucleotides read TGCAGTGCTAGAGGGGTAGTTGTGACCGGGGAGCTGTTTTTT. The encoded protein is CSARGVVVTGELFF. This chain links TRBV20-1 with TRBJ2-2, with unresolved D. CDR1 DFQATT and CDR2 SNEGSKA come from the germline V gene (reference sequence). The V end lost 1 base, the J end lost 5 bases, and 11 bases lay between the germline ends. The CDR3 runs to 14 residues.